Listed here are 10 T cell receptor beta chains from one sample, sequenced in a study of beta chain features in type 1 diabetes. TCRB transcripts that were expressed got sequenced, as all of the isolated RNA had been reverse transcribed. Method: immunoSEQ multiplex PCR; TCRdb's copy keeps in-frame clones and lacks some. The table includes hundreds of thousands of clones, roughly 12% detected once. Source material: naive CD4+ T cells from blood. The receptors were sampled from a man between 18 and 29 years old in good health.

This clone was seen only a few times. CDR3 region: CAISNRDRESHNEAFF. In nucleotides, the CDR3 is TGTGCCATCAGTAATAGGGACAGGGAGTCCCATAATGAAGCTTTCTTT. The chain employs TRBV10-3 and TRBJ1-1; 9 bases map to TRBD1. This CDR3 has 16 amino acids. From germline, CDR1 is ENHRY and CDR2 SYGVKD. J lost 7 bases, V lost 5 bases, and 14 bases had no gene match.

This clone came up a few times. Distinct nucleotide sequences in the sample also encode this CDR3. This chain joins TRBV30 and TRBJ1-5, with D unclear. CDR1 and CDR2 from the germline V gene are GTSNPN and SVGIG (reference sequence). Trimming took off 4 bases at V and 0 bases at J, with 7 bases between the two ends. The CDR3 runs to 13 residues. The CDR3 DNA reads TGTGCCTGGACAGGAAATAGCAATCAGCCCCAGCATTTT. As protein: CAWTGNSNQPQHF.

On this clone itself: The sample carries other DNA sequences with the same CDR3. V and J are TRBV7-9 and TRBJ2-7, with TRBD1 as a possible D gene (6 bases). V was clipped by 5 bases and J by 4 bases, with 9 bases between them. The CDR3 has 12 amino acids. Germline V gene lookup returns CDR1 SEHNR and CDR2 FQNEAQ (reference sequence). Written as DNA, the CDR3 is TGTGCCAGCAGCCTGACAGGATACGAGCAGTACTTC. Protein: CASSLTGYEQYF. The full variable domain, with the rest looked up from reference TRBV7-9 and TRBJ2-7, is DTGVSQNPRHKITKRGQNVTFRCDPISEHNRLYWYRQTLGQGPEFLTYFQNEAQLEKSRLLSDRFSAERPKGSFSTLEIQRTEQGDSAMYLCASSLTGYEQYFGPGTRLTVT.

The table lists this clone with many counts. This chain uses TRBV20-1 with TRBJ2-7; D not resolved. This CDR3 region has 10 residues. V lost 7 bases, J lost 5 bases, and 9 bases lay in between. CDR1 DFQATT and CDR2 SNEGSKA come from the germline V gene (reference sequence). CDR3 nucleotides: TGCAGTGGCCTATTCCACGAGCAGTACTTC. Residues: CSGLFHEQYF.

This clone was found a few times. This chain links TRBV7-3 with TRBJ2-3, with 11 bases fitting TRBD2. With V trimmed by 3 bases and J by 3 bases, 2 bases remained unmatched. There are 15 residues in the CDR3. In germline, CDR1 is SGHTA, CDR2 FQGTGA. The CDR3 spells CASSFSGRETDTQYF. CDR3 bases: TGTGCCAGCAGCTTTAGCGGGAGGGAAACAGATACGCAGTATTTT. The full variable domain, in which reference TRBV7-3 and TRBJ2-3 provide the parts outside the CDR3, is GAGVSQTPSNKVTEKGKYVELRCDPISGHTALYWYRQSLGQGPEFLIYFQGTGAADDSGLPNDRFFAVRPEGSVSTLKIQRTERGDSAVYLCASSFSGRETDTQYFGPGTRLTVL.

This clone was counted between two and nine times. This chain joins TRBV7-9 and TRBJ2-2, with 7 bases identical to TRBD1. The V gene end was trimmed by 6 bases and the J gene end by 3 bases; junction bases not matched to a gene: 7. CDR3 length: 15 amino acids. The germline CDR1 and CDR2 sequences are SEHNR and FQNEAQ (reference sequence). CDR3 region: CASSSRQGDTGELFF. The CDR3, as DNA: TGTGCCAGCAGTTCCCGACAGGGTGACACCGGGGAGCTGTTTTTT.

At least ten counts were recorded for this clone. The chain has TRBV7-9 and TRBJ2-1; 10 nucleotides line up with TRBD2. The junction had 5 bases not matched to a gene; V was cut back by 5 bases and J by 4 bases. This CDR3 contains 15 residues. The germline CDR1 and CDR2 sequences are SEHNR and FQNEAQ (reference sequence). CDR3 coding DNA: TGTGCCAGCAGCCCTAGCGGGAGTGCGTACAATGAGCAGTTCTTC. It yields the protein CASSPSGSAYNEQFF.

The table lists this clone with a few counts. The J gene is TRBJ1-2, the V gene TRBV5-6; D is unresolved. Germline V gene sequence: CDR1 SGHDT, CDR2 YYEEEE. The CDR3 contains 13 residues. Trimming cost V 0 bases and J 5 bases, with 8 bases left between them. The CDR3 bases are TGTGCCAGCAGCTTGGACAGTAAATATGGCTACACCTTC. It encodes CASSLDSKYGYTF.

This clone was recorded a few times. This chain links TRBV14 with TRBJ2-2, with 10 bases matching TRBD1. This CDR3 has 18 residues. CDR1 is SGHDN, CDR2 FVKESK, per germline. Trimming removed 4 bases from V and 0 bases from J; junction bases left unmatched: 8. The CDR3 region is CASSRRGQGTANTGELFF. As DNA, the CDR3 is TGTGCCAGCAGCCGGCGGGGACAGGGGACGGCGAACACCGGGGAGCTGTTTTTT.

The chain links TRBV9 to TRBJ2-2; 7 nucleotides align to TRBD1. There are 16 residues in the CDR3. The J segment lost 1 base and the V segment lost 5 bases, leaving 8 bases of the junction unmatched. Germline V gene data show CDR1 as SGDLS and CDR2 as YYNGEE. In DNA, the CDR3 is TGTGCCAGCAGAGGTCCTCAGGGGGAGAACACCGGGGAGCTGTTTTTT. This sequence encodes CASRGPQGENTGELFF.